The TCR beta chain under discussion was sequenced for a study of shared clonotypes between healthy human individuals. Libraries were prepared by immunoSEQ multiplex PCR; TCRdb keeps only in-frame clonotypes and omits some of them. The sample lists about 1.4 million clones, around 97% occurring once. Sequenced input: naive CD4+ T cells sorted from blood. Subset given: CD45RA+ positively selected. The TCR comes from a man aged 30 to 45 in good health.

CDR3 nucleotide sequence: TGTGCCTGGAGTGATGGGTCGCGGGGCACAGATACGCAGTATTTT. Translation: CAWSDGSRGTDTQYF. The chain carries TRBV30 and TRBJ2-3; a weak D match, TRBD2 (5 bases). The CDR3 covers 15 residues. V lost 1 base to trimming and J lost 1 base, with 12 bases between them. CDR1 and CDR2 (germline): GTSNPN, SVGIG (reference sequence). Complete variable domain (other parts from reference TRBV30 and TRBJ2-3): SQTIHQWPATLVQPVGSPLSLECTVEGTSNPNLYWYRQAAGRGLQLLFYSVGIGQISSEVPQNLSASRPQDRQFILSSKKLLLSDSGFYLCAWSDGSRGTDTQYFGPGTRLTVL.